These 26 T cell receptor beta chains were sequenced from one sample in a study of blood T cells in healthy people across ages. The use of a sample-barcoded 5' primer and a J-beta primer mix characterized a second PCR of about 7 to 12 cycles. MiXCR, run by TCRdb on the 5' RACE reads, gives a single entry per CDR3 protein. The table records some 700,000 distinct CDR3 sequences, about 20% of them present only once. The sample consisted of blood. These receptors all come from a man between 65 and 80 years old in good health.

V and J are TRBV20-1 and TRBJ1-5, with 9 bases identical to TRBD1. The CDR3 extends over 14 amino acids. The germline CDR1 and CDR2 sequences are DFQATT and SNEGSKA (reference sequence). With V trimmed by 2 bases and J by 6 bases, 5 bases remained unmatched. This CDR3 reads CSARPTGGGQPQHF. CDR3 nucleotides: TGCAGTGCTAGACCGACAGGGGGGGGTCAGCCCCAGCATTTT.

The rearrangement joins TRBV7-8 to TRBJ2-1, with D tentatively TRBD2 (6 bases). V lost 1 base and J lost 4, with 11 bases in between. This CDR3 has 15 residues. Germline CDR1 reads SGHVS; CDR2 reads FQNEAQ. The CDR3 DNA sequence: TGTGCCAGCAGCTTAGATCGCGGGGCGTACAATGAGCAGTTCTTC. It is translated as CASSLDRGAYNEQFF.

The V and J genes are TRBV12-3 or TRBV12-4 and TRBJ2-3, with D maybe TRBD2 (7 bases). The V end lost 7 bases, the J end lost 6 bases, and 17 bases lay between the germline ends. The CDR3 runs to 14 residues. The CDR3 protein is CASTMRGGPDTQYF. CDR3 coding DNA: TGTGCCAGCACCATGAGGGGGGGCCCCGATACGCAGTATTTT.

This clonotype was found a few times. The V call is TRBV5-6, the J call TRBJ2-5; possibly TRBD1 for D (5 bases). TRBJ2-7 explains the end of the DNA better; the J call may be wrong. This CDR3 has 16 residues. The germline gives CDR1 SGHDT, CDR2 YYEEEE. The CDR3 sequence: CASSWQWQGNSYEQYF. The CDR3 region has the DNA TGTGCCAGCAGCTGGCAGTGGCAGGGAAACTCCTACGAGCAGTACTTC.

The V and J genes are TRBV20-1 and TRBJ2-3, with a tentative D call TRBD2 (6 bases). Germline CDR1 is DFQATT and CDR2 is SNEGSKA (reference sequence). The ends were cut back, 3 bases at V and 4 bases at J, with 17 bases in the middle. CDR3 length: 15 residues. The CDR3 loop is CSASLTSLRPDTQYF. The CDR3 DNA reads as TGCAGTGCTAGTCTCACTAGCCTCCGCCCAGATACGCAGTATTTT.

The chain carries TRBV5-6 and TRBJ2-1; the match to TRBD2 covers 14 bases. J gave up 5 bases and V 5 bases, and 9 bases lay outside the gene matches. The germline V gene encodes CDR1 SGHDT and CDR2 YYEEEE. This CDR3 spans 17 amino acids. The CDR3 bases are TGTGCCAGCAGTTCAAGACTAGCGGGAGGGCCCCACAATGAGCAGTTCTTC. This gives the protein CASSSRLAGGPHNEQFF.

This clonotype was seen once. The CDR3 is CASSSGRHQPQHF. The CDR3 DNA follows: TGTGCCAGCAGCTCCGGACGGCATCAGCCCCAGCATTTT. The chain employs TRBV5-6 and TRBJ1-5; D is unresolved. With 3 bases removed from V and 5 bases from J, the gap between germline ends came to 9 bases. CDR1 and CDR2 (germline): SGHDT, YYEEEE. The length of the CDR3 is 13 residues.

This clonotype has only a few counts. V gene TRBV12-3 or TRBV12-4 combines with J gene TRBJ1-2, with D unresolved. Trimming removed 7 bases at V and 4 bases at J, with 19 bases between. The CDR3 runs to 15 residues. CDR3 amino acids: CASTPNVGRSYGYTF. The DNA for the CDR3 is TGTGCCAGCACCCCTAACGTAGGACGGAGCTATGGCTACACCTTC.

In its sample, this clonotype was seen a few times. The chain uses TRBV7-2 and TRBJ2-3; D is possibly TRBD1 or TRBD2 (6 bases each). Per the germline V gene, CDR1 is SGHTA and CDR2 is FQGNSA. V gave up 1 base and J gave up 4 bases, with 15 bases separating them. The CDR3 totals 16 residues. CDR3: CASSLGRLGGADTQYF. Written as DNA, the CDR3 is TGTGCCAGCAGCTTAGGGAGACTAGGGGGTGCAGATACGCAGTATTTT.

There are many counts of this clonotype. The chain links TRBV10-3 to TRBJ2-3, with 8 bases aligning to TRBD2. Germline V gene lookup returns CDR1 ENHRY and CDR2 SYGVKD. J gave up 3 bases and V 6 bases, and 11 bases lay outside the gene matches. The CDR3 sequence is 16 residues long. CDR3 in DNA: TGTGCCATCAGGGATACTAGCGGAGCAGCAACAGATACGCAGTATTTT. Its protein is CAIRDTSGAATDTQYF.

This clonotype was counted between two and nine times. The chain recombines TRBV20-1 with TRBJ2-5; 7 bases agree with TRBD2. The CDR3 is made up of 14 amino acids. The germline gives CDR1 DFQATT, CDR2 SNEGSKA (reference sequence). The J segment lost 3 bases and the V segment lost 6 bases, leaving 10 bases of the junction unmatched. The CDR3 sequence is CSAIPGTTEETQYF. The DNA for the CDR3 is TGCAGTGCCATCCCCGGGACTACAGAAGAGACCCAGTACTTC.

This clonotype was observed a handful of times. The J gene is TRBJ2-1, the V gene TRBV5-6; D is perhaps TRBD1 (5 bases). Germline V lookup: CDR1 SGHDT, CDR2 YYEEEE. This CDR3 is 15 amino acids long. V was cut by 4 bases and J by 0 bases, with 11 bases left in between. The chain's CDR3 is CASSAQGRSYNEQFF. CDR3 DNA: TGTGCCAGCAGCGCCCAGGGCCGCTCCTACAATGAGCAGTTCTTC.

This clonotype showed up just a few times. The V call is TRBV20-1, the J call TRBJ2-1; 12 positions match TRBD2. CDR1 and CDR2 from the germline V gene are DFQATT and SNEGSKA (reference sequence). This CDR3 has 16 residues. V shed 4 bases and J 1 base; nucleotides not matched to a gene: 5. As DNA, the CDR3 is TGCAGTGCTACTCCGACTAGCGGGGGATCCTACAATGAGCAGTTCTTC. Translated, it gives CSATPTSGGSYNEQFF.

The CDR3 DNA follows: TGTGCCACCACTACCCAAAGCCCCTACGAGCAGTACGTC. It translates to CATTTQSPYEQYV. The V gene is TRBV21-1, the J gene TRBJ2-1; TRBD1 is the table's D call, not checked against the DNA. The J call is uncertain, as TRBJ2-7 better fits the DNA end. TRBV21-1 counts as a pseudogene. CDR3 length: 13 residues.

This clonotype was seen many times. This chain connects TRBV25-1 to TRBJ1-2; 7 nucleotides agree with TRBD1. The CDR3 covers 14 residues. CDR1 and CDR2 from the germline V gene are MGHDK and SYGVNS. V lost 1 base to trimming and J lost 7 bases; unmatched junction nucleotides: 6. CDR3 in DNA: TGTGCCAGCAGTGAATCACGGGCAGGGGGTGGCTACACCTTC. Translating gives CASSESRAGGGYTF.

Here the CDR3 reads CASSGGLAGGVEQYV. CDR3 DNA: TGTGCCAGCAGTGGCGGACTAGCGGGAGGGGTCGAGCAGTACGTC. This sequence joins TRBV2 and TRBJ2-7, with 15 bases that match TRBD2. The CDR3 consists of 15 residues. The ends lost 4 bases at V and 6 bases at J; junction bases unmatched: 4. Germline CDR1 SNHLY, CDR2 FYNNEI.

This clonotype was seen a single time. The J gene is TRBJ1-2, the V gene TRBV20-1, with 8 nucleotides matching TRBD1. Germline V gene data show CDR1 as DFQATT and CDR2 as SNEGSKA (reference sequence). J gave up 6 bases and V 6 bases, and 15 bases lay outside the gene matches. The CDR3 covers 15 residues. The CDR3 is CSAHRPKQGEDGYTF. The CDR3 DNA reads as TGCAGTGCCCACAGACCGAAACAGGGGGAGGATGGCTACACCTTC.

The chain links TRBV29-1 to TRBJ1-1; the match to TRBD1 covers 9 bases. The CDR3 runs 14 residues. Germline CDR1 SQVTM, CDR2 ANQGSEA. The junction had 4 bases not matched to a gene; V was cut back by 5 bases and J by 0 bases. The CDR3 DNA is TGCAGCGTTACCGGGACAGGGCTGAACACTGAAGCTTTCTTT. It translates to CSVTGTGLNTEAFF.

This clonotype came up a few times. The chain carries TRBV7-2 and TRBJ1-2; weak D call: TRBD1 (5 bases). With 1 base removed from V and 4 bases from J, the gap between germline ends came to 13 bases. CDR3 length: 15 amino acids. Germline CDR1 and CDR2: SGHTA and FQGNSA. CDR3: CASSLGGQGFYGYTF. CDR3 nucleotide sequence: TGTGCCAGCAGCTTAGGCGGCCAGGGATTCTATGGCTACACCTTC.

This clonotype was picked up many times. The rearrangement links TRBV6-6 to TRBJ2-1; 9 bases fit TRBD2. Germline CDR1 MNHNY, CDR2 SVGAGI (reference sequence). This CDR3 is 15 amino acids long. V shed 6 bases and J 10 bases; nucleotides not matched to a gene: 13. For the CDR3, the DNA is TGTGCCAGCAGCGGACTAGCGCGATTTCAAGGGGAGCAGTTCTTC. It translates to CASSGLARFQGEQFF.

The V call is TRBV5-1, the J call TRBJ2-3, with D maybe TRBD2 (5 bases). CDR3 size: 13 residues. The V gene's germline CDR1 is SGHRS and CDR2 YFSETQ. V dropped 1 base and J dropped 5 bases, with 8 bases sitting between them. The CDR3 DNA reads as TGCGCCAGCAGCTTGCCTAGCCTAGATACGCAGTATTTT. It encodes CASSLPSLDTQYF. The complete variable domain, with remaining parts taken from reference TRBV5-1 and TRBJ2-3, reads KAGVTQTPRYLIKTRGQQVTLSCSPISGHRSVSWYQQTPGQGLQFLFEYFSETQRNKGNFPGRFSGRQFSNSRSEMNVSTLELGDSALYLCASSLPSLDTQYFGPGTRLTVL.

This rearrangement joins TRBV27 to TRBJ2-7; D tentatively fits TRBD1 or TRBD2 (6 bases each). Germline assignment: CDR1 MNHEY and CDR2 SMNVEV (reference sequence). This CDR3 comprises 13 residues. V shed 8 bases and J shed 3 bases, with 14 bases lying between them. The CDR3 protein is CASGGTPVYEQYF. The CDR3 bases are TGTGCCAGCGGCGGGACACCGGTCTACGAGCAGTACTTC.

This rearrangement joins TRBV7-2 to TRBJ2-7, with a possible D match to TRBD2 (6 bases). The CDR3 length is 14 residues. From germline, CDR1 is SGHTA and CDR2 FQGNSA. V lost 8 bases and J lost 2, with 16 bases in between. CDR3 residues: CASSTVLATYEQYF. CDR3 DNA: TGTGCCAGCTCGACGGTACTAGCAACCTACGAGCAGTACTTC. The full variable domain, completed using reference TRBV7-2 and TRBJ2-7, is GAGVSQSPSNKVTEKGKDVELRCDPISGHTALYWYRQSLGQGLEFLIYFQGNSAPDKSGLPSDRFSAERTGGSVSTLTIQRTQQEDSAVYLCASSTVLATYEQYFGPGTRLTVT.

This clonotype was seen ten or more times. The CDR3 coding sequence is TGCAGTGCTAGAGATCTGAAAGGCTGGACTAGCGGGAGGCACTACGAGCAGTACGTC. Its translation is CSARDLKGWTSGRHYEQYV. The V and J genes are TRBV20-1 and TRBJ2-7; 14 positions agree with TRBD2. With 0 bases clipped from V and 3 bases from J, the junction kept 13 bases outside the gene matches. Germline V gene sequence: CDR1 DFQATT, CDR2 SNEGSKA (reference sequence). This CDR3 has 19 amino acids.

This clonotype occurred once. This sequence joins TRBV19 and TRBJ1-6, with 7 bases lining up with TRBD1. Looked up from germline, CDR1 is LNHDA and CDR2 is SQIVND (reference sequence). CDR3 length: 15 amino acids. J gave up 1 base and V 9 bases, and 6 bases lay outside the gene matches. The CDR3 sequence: CASAGQSSYNSPLHF. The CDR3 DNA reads TGTGCCAGCGCGGGACAGTCATCCTATAATTCACCCCTCCACTTT.

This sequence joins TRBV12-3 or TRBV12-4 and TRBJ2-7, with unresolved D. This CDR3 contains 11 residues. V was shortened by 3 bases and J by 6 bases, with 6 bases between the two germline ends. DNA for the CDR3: TGTGCCAGCAGTTTCGCTGGCGAGCAGTACTTC. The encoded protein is CASSFAGEQYF.